Following are 8 T cell receptor beta chains from one sample sequenced in a study of cytomegalovirus exposure and HLA in healthy donors. In the PCR, 60 Vbeta and 13 Jbeta primers were used. Profiled with immunoSEQ multiplex PCR; TCRdb holds only in-frame clones, not every one. Seen here are roughly 190,000 clones, 60% to 80% observed once, and the top ten hold roughly 3%. Sample: PBMCs. The receptors were sampled from a female donor in good health and CMV-seronegative.

This chain uses TRBV9 with TRBJ2-3; D is unresolved. V was trimmed by 0 bases and J by 3 bases, leaving 5 bases between them. The CDR3 contains 13 residues. Germline CDR1 and CDR2: SGDLS and YYNGEE. The CDR3 region has the DNA TGTGCCAGCAGCGTAGCTCTAACAGATACGCAGTATTTT. Protein sequence: CASSVALTDTQYF.

In this sample, this clone turned up once. The rearrangement uses TRBV5-1 and TRBJ1-5; the match to TRBD1 covers 7 bases. This CDR3 has 14 residues. J gave up 4 bases and V 3 bases, and 4 bases lay outside the gene matches. CDR1 SGHRS and CDR2 YFSETQ come from the germline V gene. CDR3 nucleotide sequence: TGCGCCAGCAGCTGGGGACAGCCGAATCAGCCCCAGCATTTT. Protein sequence: CASSWGQPNQPQHF.

About this clone itself: The same CDR3 can be traced to other DNA sequences in this sample. V gene TRBV5-1 combines with J gene TRBJ2-7, with D tentatively TRBD1 (7 bases). The CDR3 has 14 residues. V was trimmed by 0 bases and J by 3 bases, leaving 10 bases between them. Germline CDR1 reads SGHRS; CDR2 reads YFSETQ. The CDR3 coding sequence is TGCGCCAGCAGCTTGGGGCAGGGGGGCTACGAGCAGTACTTC. Its protein product is CASSLGQGGYEQYF.

The chain employs TRBV9 and TRBJ1-1, with a possible D match to TRBD1 (6 bases). Germline values: CDR1 SGDLS, CDR2 YYNGEE. The CDR3 sequence is 16 residues long. With 0 bases removed from V and 0 bases from J, the gap between germline ends came to 12 bases. The CDR3 here is CASSVGPGEMNTEAFF. Here the CDR3 DNA reads TGTGCCAGCAGCGTAGGGCCAGGGGAAATGAACACTGAAGCTTTCTTT.

The rearrangement uses TRBV5-8 and TRBJ1-3; D is perhaps TRBD1 (6 bases). This CDR3 comprises 14 residues. V was cut by 2 bases and J by 5 bases, with 11 bases left in between. The germline CDR1 and CDR2 sequences are SGHTS and YDEGEE. CDR3 amino acids: CASSFEGVRNTIYF. The CDR3 DNA is TGTGCCAGCAGCTTTGAGGGGGTGAGAAACACCATATATTTT.

This chain connects TRBV5-6 to TRBJ2-5; 11 bases align to TRBD2. In germline, CDR1 is SGHDT, CDR2 YYEEEE. Germline trimming cut 3 bases from V and 5 bases from J; bases unmatched to any gene: 3. The CDR3 consists of 14 residues. Here the CDR3 DNA reads TGTGCCAGCAGCTCCCCTAGCGGGGGGGAGACCCAGTACTTC. As protein: CASSSPSGGETQYF. Looking up the rest from reference TRBV5-6 and TRBJ2-5 gives the full variable domain: DAGVTQSPTHLIKTRGQQVTLRCSPKSGHDTVSWYQQALGQGPQFIFQYYEEEERQRGNFPDRFSGHQFPNYSSELNVNALLLGDSALYLCASSSPSGGETQYFGPGTRLLVL.

The chain couples TRBV7-9 to TRBJ2-1, with 13 bases fitting TRBD2. This CDR3 spans 14 amino acids. Germline V gives CDR1 SEHNR, CDR2 FQNEAQ (reference sequence). The junction had 4 bases not matched to a gene; V was cut back by 7 bases and J by 7 bases. This chain's CDR3 is CASILAGGVNEQFF. DNA of the CDR3: TGTGCCAGCATACTAGCGGGAGGGGTAAATGAGCAGTTCTTC.

The chain uses TRBV14 and TRBJ1-2; D is uncertain. V dropped 0 bases and J dropped 4 bases, with 12 bases sitting between them. Germline assignment: CDR1 SGHDN and CDR2 FVKESK. The length of the CDR3 is 15 residues. The CDR3 sequence: CASSQEGRLPYGYTF. Written as DNA, the CDR3 is TGTGCCAGCAGCCAAGAAGGGAGGCTTCCCTATGGCTACACCTTC.